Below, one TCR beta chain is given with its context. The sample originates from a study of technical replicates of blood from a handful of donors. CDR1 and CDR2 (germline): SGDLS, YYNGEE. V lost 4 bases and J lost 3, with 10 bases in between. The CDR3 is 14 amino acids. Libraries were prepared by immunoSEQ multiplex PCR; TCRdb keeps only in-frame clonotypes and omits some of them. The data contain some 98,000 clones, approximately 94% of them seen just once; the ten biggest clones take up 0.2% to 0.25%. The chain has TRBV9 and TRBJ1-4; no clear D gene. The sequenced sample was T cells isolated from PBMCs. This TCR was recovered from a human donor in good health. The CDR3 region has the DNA TGTGCCAGCAGCACATACGGGGCTAATGAAAAACTGTTTTTT. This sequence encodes CASSTYGANEKLFF.